This note documents a single TCR beta chain sequence. The entry originates in a study of CD8 T cells in Susac syndrome. About 0.45 to 1 ug RNA was reverse transcribed with random hexamers. Amplification of TCR beta CDR3 was carried out by immunoSEQ multiplex PCR, which covered 54 Vbeta and 13 Jbeta segments. TCRdb re-called the immunoSEQ multiplex PCR reads with MiXCR, one entry per CDR3 protein. The sample lists 110,000 or so distinct CDR3 sequences; 94% were seen once. Germline CDR1 and CDR2: MNHNS and SASEGT. With 9 bases removed from V and 10 bases from J, the gap between germline ends came to 13 bases. The CDR3 covers 11 residues. The T cells that were sequenced for TCR beta were CD8+ and CD4+ cells from blood.

This chain joins TRBV6-1 and TRBJ2-1; tentatively, D is TRBD1 (5 bases). Sequencing was done on a sample of CD4+ T cells from PBMCs. The receptor's source is a human donor in good health. Written as DNA, the CDR3 is TGTGCCAGTACAGACAGATTCGAGCAGTTCTTC. Amino acid sequence: CASTDRFEQFF.